This record looks at one T cell receptor beta chain sequence and its context. Original processing methods: Reference gene primer amplification in the assay estimated nucleated cell counts. Profiling relied on immunoSEQ multiplex PCR, and the TCRdb table lists in-frame clones only, not all of them. V and J calls and clone size are as listed in that table; D and trimming were resolved from the DNA. The top ten hold 1% to 1.5% of the sample, which has under 250,000 clones, about 90% seen once. This sample is drawn from a study of blood T cell repertoires in COVID-19. Study background: Material from acute and convalescent COVID-19 was sourced from the United States, Italy and Spain. In each case, the material was cDNA or gDNA derived from T cells, B-cell-depleted T cells, or PBMCs.

Germline CDR1 SQVTM, CDR2 ANQGSEA. Between the trimmed V and J ends, which lost 6 bases and 0 bases, there was a span of 7 bases. The CDR3 contains 12 residues. Sequencing was done on a sample of peripheral blood. This sequence joins TRBV29-1 and TRBJ2-3, with TRBD2 as a possible D gene (5 bases). The clonotype originates from a man aged 30 to 39 with acute or convalescent COVID-19. CDR3 coding DNA: TGCAGCGTAGAGGGAAGCACAGATACGCAGTATTTT. Translated: CSVEGSTDTQYF.